The 10 T cell receptor beta chains reported below all come from one sample, sequenced in a study of vaccination effects on CD4 cells after COVID-19. Their recognized antigens are unknown. In the ViraFEST assay, antigen-specific CD4+ clonotypes were identified by expansion after peptide-pool stimulation. Following an approximately 10-day culture, CD4+ T cells were purified. Absence of prior SARS-CoV-2 infection characterized the vaccine recipients, who showed negative nucleocapsid antibodies. Some clones are missing from TCRdb's copy, which holds only in-frame ones; the method was immunoSEQ multiplex PCR. The sample gives about 71,000 clones, over 65% of which show up once; under 4.5% is in the top ten. Sequenced material: CD4+ T cells from PBMCs cultured with HCoV-OC43 spike peptides, taken before COVID-19 vaccination. Sample subset: HCoV-OC43 spike overlapping peptide pool stimulation. Receptor source: a human donor who received a COVID-19 vaccine.

This clone came up a few times. The chain couples TRBV29-1 to TRBJ2-1, with TRBD1 identical over 8 bases. This CDR3 has 14 residues. Per germline, CDR1 SQVTM and CDR2 ANQGSEA. The J segment lost 4 bases and the V segment lost 7 bases, leaving 9 bases of the junction unmatched. This CDR3 is CSAKDRALYNEQFF. Here the CDR3 DNA reads TGCAGCGCCAAGGACAGGGCCCTTTACAATGAGCAGTTCTTC.

The rearrangement uses TRBV19 and TRBJ1-2; the D is unclear. V lost 5 bases and J lost 8, with 27 bases in between. The germline V gene encodes CDR1 LNHDA and CDR2 SQIVND (reference sequence). The CDR3 covers 17 residues. CDR3 in DNA: TGTGCCAGTAGTTATATTGCCCCGGGCCCCATTATCTGGGGCTACACCTTC. This encodes CASSYIAPGPIIWGYTF.

This chain joins TRBV19 and TRBJ2-7, with D uncertain. V lost 7 bases and J lost 3, with 22 bases in between. The CDR3 contains 16 residues. The germline gives CDR1 LNHDA, CDR2 SQIVND (reference sequence). The chain's CDR3 is CASILPWGPRIYEQYV. Written as DNA, the CDR3 is TGTGCCAGTATCCTCCCGTGGGGTCCGAGGATCTACGAGCAGTACGTC.

V usage is TRBV2 and J usage is TRBJ1-2, with D unclear. CDR1 SNHLY and CDR2 FYNNEI come from the germline V gene. The CDR3 spans 13 residues. With 11 bases removed from V and 4 bases from J, the gap between germline ends came to 17 bases. The CDR3 reads CAPKDLVSYGYTF. In DNA form, the CDR3 reads TGTGCCCCTAAGGATCTCGTGTCCTATGGCTACACCTTC. The entire variable domain, with the rest obtained from reference TRBV2 and TRBJ1-2, is as follows: EPEVTQTPSHQVTQMGQEVILRCVPISNHLYFYWYRQILGQKVEFLVSFYNNEISEKSEIFDDQFSVERPDGSNFTLKIRSTKLEDSAMYFCAPKDLVSYGYTFGSGTRLTVV.

This clone was seen once. The gene calls are TRBV7-3 and TRBJ1-3, with TRBD1 matching 9 bases. V gave up 5 bases and J gave up 7 bases; unmatched junction bases: 9. The CDR3 is made up of 15 amino acids. Per the germline V gene, CDR1 is SGHTA and CDR2 is FQGTGA. CDR3 nucleotide sequence: TGTGCCAGCAGCCGAGGACAGGGGCGAGAGAACACCATATATTTT. Its protein is CASSRGQGRENTIYF.

This clone was counted a single time. The chain combines TRBV5-1 with TRBJ2-2, with TRBD1 matching 8 bases. The germline gives CDR1 SGHRS, CDR2 YFSETQ. V lost 4 bases, J lost 6 bases, and 8 bases stayed unmatched. The CDR3 has 15 residues. The CDR3 sequence: CASSPRGRNAGELFF. The CDR3 region has the DNA TGCGCCAGCAGCCCCAGGGGGCGCAACGCCGGGGAGCTGTTTTTT.

The chain links TRBV12-3 or TRBV12-4 to TRBJ2-3; 9 nucleotides agree with TRBD1. V lost 5 bases to trimming and J lost 12 bases; unmatched junction nucleotides: 3. The CDR3 loop spans 11 amino acids. CDR3 protein: CASSPQGAQYF. The CDR3, as DNA: TGTGCCAGCAGTCCACAGGGGGCCCAGTATTTT.

The count of this clone is one. The rearrangement uses TRBV7-2 and TRBJ2-3; 14 bases line up with TRBD2. The CDR3 covers 18 residues. J gave up 2 bases and V 5 bases, and 9 bases lay outside the gene matches. CDR1 is SGHTA and CDR2 is FQGNSA in the germline V gene. The CDR3 region is CASSTRTSGGIITDTQYF. In nucleotides, the CDR3 is TGTGCCAGCAGCACCCGGACTAGCGGGGGGATTATCACAGATACGCAGTATTTT.

The chain links TRBV19 to TRBJ1-2; 12 bases fit TRBD1. J lost 4 bases, V lost 5 bases, and 11 bases had no gene match. The CDR3 is made up of 17 amino acids. The germline CDR1 and CDR2 sequences are LNHDA and SQIVND (reference sequence). For the CDR3, the DNA is TGTGCCAGTAGTCAATCTCGGGGGACAGGGGGCGTCTATGGCTACACCTTC. Its protein product is CASSQSRGTGGVYGYTF.

This chain joins TRBV30 and TRBJ1-1; D might be TRBD1 (5 bases). V lost 4 bases and J 2 bases, leaving 14 bases between the germline ends. Looked up from germline, CDR1 is GTSNPN and CDR2 is SVGIG (reference sequence). This CDR3 comprises 14 residues. The CDR3 loop is CAWIRRTLNTEAFF. The CDR3 DNA is TGTGCCTGGATTAGAAGGACACTCAACACTGAAGCTTTCTTT.